The next 11 T cell receptor beta chains were all read from a single sample in a study of radiotherapy plus CTLA-4 blockade in lung cancer. TCRdb's copy holds only in-frame clones and misses some; the assay was immunoSEQ multiplex PCR. The table lists under 35,000 clones, approximately 77% of them singletons. The specimen was peripheral blood, collected from a patient treated with radiotherapy plus ipilimumab. The receptors originated from a human donor with non-small cell lung cancer whose response to radiotherapy plus ipilimumab could not be evaluated.

This clone turned up a few times. The J gene is TRBJ2-1, the V gene TRBV7-2; TRBD2 aligns across 11 bases. This CDR3 contains 16 residues. Germline V CDR1 and CDR2: SGHTA, FQGNSA. V gave up 5 bases and J gave up 9 bases; unmatched junction bases: 12. The CDR3 bases are TGTGCCAGCAGCCCCCAGGGGACTAGCGGCCAGAGTGAGCAGTTCTTC. It yields the protein CASSPQGTSGQSEQFF.

CDR3 bases: TGTGCCAGCAGCCCGGACCTCGGGGGAAAACTGTTTTTT. It translates to CASSPDLGGKLFF. V is TRBV7-8 and J is TRBJ1-4, with D possibly matching TRBD1 (5 bases). V was pared by 5 bases and J by 10 bases, with 14 bases between. There are 13 residues in the CDR3. CDR1 and CDR2 (germline): SGHVS, FQNEAQ.

This chain connects TRBV9 to TRBJ2-4; TRBD2 agrees at 15 bases. This CDR3 comprises 17 residues. The V gene end was trimmed by 3 bases and the J gene end by 4 bases; junction bases not matched to a gene: 5. CDR1 and CDR2 (germline): SGDLS, YYNGEE. The CDR3: CASSGGLAGGLKNIQYF. The CDR3 coding sequence is TGTGCCAGCAGCGGGGGACTAGCGGGAGGCCTAAAAAACATTCAGTACTTC.

This clone occurred a few times. The chain links TRBV7-9 to TRBJ2-4, with 10 bases fitting TRBD1. Looked up from germline, CDR1 is SEHNR and CDR2 is FQNEAQ (reference sequence). V dropped 8 bases and J dropped 1; count of bases not matched to a gene: 5. This CDR3 contains 15 residues. DNA for the CDR3: TGTGCCAGCGATATGGGACAGGGGGCCAAAAACATTCAGTACTTC. It codes for CASDMGQGAKNIQYF.

The rearrangement uses TRBV19 and TRBJ1-5, with 10 nucleotides matching TRBD1. There are 16 residues in the CDR3. The ends lost 4 bases at V and 3 bases at J; junction bases unmatched: 6. CDR1 and CDR2 (germline): LNHDA, SQIVND (reference sequence). Here the CDR3 reads CASSTRDRGYNQPQHF. The CDR3, as DNA: TGTGCCAGTAGTACCCGGGACAGGGGATACAATCAGCCCCAGCATTTT.

The CDR3: CASSLTTGVTGELFF. The CDR3 region has the DNA TGTGCCAGCAGCCTAACCACAGGGGTGACCGGGGAGCTGTTTTTT. This chain links TRBV27 with TRBJ2-2, with 7 nucleotides matching TRBD1. This CDR3 region has 15 residues. The germline CDR1 and CDR2 sequences are MNHEY and SMNVEV (reference sequence). Trimming cost V 6 bases and J 5 bases; bases outside gene matches: 9.

This clone was seen a handful of times. The chain employs TRBV19 and TRBJ2-5, with 7 bases identical to TRBD2. The CDR3 extends over 14 amino acids. CDR1 and CDR2 from the germline V gene are LNHDA and SQIVND (reference sequence). The V segment lost 3 bases and the J segment 7 bases; nucleotides outside the gene matches: 8. CDR3 residues: CASSMSGTSGTQYF. The CDR3 DNA follows: TGTGCCAGTAGTATGAGCGGGACCTCGGGGACCCAGTACTTC.

In this sample, this clone turned up once. The chain uses TRBV2 and TRBJ2-2; D may be TRBD2 (6 bases). The germline CDR1 and CDR2 sequences are SNHLY and FYNNEI. CDR3 length: 15 residues. The V gene lost 4 bases and the J gene lost 5 bases, with 14 bases spanning the gap. The CDR3 nucleotides are TGTGCCAGCAGTGCTGCCGGAGGGGCGACCGGGGAGCTGTTTTTT. Its protein is CASSAAGGATGELFF.

The rearrangement links TRBV5-4 to TRBJ2-5, with D tentatively TRBD2 (6 bases). The V gene lost 4 bases and the J gene lost 5 bases, with 18 bases spanning the gap. Germline CDR1 reads SGHNT; CDR2 reads YYREEE (reference sequence). The CDR3 is 15 amino acids. In nucleotides, the CDR3 is TGTGCCAGCAGCCTTGGGACTGCGAGTCGGGAGACCCAGTACTTC. Its protein is CASSLGTASRETQYF.

This clone occurred a few times. The CDR3 protein is CASSLGSAEDTQYF. The CDR3 DNA sequence: TGTGCCAGCAGCTTGGGATCGGCGGAAGATACGCAGTATTTT. This chain connects TRBV5-5 to TRBJ2-3; D is undetermined. The CDR3 covers 14 residues. The V and J ends lost 0 bases and 5 bases respectively, with 10 bases between them. Germline V gene data show CDR1 as SGHKS and CDR2 as YYEKEE (reference sequence).

The rearrangement joins TRBV7-8 to TRBJ1-2; tentative D call: TRBD1 (6 bases). The CDR3 length is 13 residues. Trimming removed 1 base at V and 8 bases at J, with 11 bases between. The germline CDR1 and CDR2 sequences are SGHVS and FQNEAQ. CDR3 nucleotide sequence: TGTGCCAGCAGCTTAGGACAGGTTATCGGCTACACCTTC. It yields the protein CASSLGQVIGYTF.